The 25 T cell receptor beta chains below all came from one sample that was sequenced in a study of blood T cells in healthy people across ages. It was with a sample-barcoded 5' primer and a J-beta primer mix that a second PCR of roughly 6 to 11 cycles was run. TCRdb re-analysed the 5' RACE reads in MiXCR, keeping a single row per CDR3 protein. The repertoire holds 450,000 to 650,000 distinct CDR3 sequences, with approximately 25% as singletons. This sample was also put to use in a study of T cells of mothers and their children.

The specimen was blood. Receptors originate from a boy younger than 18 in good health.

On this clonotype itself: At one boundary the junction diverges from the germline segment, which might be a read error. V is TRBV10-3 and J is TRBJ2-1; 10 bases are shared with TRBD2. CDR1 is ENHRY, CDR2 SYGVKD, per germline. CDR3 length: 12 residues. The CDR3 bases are TGTGCCATCAACACTAGCGGGAATGAGCGGTTCTTC. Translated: CAINTSGNERFF.

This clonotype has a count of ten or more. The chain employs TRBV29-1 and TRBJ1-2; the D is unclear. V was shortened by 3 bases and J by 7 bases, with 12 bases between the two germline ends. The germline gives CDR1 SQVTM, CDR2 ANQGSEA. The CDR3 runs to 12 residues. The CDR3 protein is CSVDRGEPGYTF. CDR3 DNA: TGCAGCGTTGATCGCGGAGAACCTGGCTACACCTTC.

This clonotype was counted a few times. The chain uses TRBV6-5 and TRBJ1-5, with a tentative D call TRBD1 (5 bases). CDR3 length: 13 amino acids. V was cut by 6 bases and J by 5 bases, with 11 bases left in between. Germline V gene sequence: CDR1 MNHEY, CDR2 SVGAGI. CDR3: CASSPGQDQPQHF. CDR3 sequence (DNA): TGTGCCAGCAGCCCAGGGCAGGATCAGCCCCAGCATTTT.

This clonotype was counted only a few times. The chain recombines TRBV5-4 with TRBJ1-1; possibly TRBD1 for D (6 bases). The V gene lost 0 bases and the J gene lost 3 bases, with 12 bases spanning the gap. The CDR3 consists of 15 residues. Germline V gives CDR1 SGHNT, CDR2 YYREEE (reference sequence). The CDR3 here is CASSLVQGRHTEAFF. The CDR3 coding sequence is TGTGCCAGCAGCTTGGTTCAGGGGAGGCACACTGAAGCTTTCTTT.

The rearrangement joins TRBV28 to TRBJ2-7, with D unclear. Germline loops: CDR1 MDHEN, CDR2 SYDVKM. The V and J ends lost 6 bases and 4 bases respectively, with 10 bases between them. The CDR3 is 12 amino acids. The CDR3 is CASSLNEYEQYF. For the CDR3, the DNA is TGTGCCAGCAGCTTAAACGAATACGAGCAGTACTTC.

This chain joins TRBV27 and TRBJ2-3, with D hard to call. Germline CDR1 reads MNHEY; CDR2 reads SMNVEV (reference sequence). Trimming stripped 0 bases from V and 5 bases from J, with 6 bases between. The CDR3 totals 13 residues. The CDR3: CASSLSLGDTQYF. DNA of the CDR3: TGTGCCAGCAGTTTATCACTCGGAGATACGCAGTATTTT.

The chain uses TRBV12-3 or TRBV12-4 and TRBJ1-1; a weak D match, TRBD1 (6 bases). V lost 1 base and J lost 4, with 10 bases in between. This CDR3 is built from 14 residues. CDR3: CASSLGGAVTEAFF. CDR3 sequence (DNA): TGTGCCAGCAGTTTAGGGGGGGCGGTCACTGAAGCTTTCTTT.

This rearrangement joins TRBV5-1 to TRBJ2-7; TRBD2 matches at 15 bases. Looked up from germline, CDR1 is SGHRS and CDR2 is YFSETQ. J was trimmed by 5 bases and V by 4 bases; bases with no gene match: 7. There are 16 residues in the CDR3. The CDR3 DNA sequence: TGCGCCAGCAGCCCGTGGACTAGCGGGAGGGTAAACGAGCAGTACTTC. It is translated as CASSPWTSGRVNEQYF. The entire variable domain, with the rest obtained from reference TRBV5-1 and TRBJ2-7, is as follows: KAGVTQTPRYLIKTRGQQVTLSCSPISGHRSVSWYQQTPGQGLQFLFEYFSETQRNKGNFPGRFSGRQFSNSRSEMNVSTLELGDSALYLCASSPWTSGRVNEQYFGPGTRLTVT.

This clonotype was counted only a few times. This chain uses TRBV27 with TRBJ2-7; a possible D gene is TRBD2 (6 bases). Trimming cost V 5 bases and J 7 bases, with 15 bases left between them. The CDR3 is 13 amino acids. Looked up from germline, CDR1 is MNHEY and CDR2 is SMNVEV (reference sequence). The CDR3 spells CASSAGLGGEQYF. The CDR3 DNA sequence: TGTGCCAGCAGTGCGGGACTGGGCGGGGAGCAGTACTTC.

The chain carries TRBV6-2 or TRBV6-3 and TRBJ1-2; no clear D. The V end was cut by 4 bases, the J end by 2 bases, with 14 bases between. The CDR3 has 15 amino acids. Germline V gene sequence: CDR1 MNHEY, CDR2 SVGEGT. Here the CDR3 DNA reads TGTGCCAGCAGTTCGGCGGCAGGCGGGAACTATGGCTACACCTTC. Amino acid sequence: CASSSAAGGNYGYTF.

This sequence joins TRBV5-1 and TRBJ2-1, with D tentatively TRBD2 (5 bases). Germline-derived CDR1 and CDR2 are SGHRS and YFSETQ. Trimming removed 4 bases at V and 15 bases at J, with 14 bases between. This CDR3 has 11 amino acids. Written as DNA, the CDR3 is TGCGCCAGCAGCGCGAGGGATCACGTGTTCTTC. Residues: CASSARDHVFF.

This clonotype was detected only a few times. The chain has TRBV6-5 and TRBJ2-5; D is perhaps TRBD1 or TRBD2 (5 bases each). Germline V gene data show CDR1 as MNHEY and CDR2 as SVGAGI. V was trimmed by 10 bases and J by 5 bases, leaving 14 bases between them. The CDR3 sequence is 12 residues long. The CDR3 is CATRDASETQYF. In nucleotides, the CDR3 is TGTGCCACCCGGGACGCGTCGGAGACCCAGTACTTC.

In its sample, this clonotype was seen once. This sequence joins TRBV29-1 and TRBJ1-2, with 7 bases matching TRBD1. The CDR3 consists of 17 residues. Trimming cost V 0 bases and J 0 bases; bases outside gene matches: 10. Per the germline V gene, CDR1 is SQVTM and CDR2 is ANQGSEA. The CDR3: CSVEEYHSDRANYGYTF. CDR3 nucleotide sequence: TGCAGCGTTGAAGAGTATCACAGTGACAGGGCTAACTATGGCTACACCTTC.

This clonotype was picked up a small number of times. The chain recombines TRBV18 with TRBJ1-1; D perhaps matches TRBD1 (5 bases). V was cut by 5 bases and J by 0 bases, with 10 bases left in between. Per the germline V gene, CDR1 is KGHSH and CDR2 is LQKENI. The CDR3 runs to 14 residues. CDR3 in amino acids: CASSAGTVNTEAFF. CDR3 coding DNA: TGTGCCAGCTCAGCCGGGACGGTGAACACTGAAGCTTTCTTT.

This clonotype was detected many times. CDR3 in amino acids: CASGPGYGENNEQFF. The DNA for the CDR3 is TGTGCCAGCGGGCCCGGCTACGGGGAGAACAATGAGCAGTTCTTC. The J gene is TRBJ2-1, the V gene TRBV28; TRBD2 is a possible D gene (5 bases). CDR1 is MDHEN, CDR2 SYDVKM, per germline. The length of the CDR3 is 15 residues. Trimming stripped 8 bases from V and 5 bases from J, with 19 bases between.

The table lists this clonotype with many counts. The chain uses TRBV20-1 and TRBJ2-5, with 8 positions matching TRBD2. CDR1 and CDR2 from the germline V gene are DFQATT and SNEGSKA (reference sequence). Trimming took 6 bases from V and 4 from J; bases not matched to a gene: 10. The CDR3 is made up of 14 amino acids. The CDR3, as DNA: TGCAGTGCACCAGCTCAAGCGGGGGTAGAGACCCAGTACTTC. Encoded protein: CSAPAQAGVETQYF.

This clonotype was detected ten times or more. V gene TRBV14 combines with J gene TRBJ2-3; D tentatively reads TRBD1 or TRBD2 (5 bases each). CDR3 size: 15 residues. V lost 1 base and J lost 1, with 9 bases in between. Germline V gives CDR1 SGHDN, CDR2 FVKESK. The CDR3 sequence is CASSQGGARTDTQYF. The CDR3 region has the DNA TGTGCCAGCAGCCAAGGAGGGGCGCGCACAGATACGCAGTATTTT.

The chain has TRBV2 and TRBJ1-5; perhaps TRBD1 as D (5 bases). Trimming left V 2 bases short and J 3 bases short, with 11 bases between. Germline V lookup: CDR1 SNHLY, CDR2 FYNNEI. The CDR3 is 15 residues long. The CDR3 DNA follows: TGTGCCAGCAGTGAATCAGGGAACGACAATCAGCCCCAGCATTTT. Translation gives CASSESGNDNQPQHF.

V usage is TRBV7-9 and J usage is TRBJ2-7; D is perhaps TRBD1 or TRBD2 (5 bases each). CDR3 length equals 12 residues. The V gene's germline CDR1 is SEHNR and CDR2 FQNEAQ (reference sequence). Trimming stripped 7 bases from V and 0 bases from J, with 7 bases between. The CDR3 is CASKGSSYEQYF. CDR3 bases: TGTGCCAGCAAGGGGAGCTCCTACGAGCAGTACTTC.

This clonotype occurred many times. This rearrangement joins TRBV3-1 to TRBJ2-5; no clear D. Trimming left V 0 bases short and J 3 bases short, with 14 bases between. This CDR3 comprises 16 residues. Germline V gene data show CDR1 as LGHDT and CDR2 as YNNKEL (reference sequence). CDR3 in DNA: TGTGCCAGCAGCCAAGAACTTTTGTACAGAGAAGAGACCCAGTACTTC. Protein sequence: CASSQELLYREETQYF.

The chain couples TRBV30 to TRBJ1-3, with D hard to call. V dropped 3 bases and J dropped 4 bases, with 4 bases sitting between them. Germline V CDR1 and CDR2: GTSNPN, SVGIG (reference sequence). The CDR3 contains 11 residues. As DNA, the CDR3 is TGTGCCTGGAGCACAGGAAACACCATATATTTT. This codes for CAWSTGNTIYF.

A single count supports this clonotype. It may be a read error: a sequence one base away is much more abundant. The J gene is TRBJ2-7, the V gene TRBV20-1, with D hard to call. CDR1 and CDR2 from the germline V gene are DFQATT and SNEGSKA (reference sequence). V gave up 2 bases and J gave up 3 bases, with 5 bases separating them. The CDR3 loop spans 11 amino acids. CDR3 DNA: TGCAGTGCTAGAAACAGCTACGAGCAGTACTTC. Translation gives CSARNSYEQYF.

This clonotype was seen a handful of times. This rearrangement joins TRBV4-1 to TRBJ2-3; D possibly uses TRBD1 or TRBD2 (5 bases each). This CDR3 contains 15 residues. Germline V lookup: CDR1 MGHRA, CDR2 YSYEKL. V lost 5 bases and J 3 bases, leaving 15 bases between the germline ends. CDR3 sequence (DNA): TGCGCCAGCAGCGGGCATGGGACCCTTACAGATACGCAGTATTTT. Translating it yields CASSGHGTLTDTQYF.

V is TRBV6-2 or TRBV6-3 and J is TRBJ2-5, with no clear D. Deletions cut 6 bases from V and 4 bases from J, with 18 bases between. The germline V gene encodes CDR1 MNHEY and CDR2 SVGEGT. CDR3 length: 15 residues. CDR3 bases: TGTGCCAGCAGCCCCGTCGAGTTCGGTCGAGAGACCCAGTACTTC. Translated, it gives CASSPVEFGRETQYF.

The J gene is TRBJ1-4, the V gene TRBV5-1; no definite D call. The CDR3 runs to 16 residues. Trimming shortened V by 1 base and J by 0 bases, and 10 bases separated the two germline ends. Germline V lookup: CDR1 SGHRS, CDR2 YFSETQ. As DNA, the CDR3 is TGCGCCAGCAGCTTGCAGGAGACCGCAACTAATGAAAAACTGTTTTTT. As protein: CASSLQETATNEKLFF.